What follows are 14 T cell receptor beta chains derived from one specimen sequenced in a study of cytomegalovirus exposure and HLA in healthy donors. The data were produced by immunoSEQ multiplex PCR, yet TCRdb's version contains in-frame clones alone and is incomplete. This sample has under 300,000 clones, with more than 75% found just once. The sample taken for sequencing was PBMCs. The receptors here all came from a woman aged 25 to 39 in good health and CMV-seropositive.

The V and J genes are TRBV5-1 and TRBJ2-1; D perhaps matches TRBD2 (7 bases). Germline loops: CDR1 SGHRS, CDR2 YFSETQ. The CDR3 length is 17 residues. Trimming removed 5 bases from V and 0 bases from J, with 18 bases in between. As DNA, the CDR3 is TGCGCCAGCAGGGGGGGGAACAGGGAAGGCTCCTACAATGAGCAGTTCTTC. This encodes CASRGGNREGSYNEQFF.

The rearrangement links TRBV4-2 to TRBJ1-1; D ambiguous. Trimming stripped 0 bases from V and 1 base from J, with 9 bases between. Looked up from germline, CDR1 is LGHNA and CDR2 is YNFKEQ. CDR3 length equals 15 residues. CDR3 in amino acids: CASSQDFGGNTEAFF. The CDR3 bases are TGTGCCAGCAGCCAAGATTTTGGAGGGAACACTGAAGCTTTCTTT.

The J gene is TRBJ1-2, the V gene TRBV7-9; D might be TRBD1 (6 bases). The CDR3 has 15 amino acids. Per the germline V gene, CDR1 is SEHNR and CDR2 is FQNEAQ (reference sequence). The V end was cut by 1 base, the J end by 5 bases, with 14 bases between. CDR3 DNA: TGTGCCAGCAGCTTAGAAGTACAGGGTCCGTATGGCTACACCTTC. Its translation is CASSLEVQGPYGYTF.

This chain joins TRBV5-1 and TRBJ2-5; perhaps TRBD2 as D (6 bases). Germline assignment: CDR1 SGHRS and CDR2 YFSETQ. V was cut by 2 bases and J by 4 bases, with 27 bases left in between. The CDR3 totals 19 residues. The CDR3 nucleotides read TGCGCCAGCAGCTTAGTCCCTCCAGGGACCGGGCCCGGGGGAGAGACCCAGTACTTC. This sequence encodes CASSLVPPGTGPGGETQYF.

This clone is a singleton in its sample. The chain employs TRBV7-3 and TRBJ2-3, with D tentatively TRBD1 (7 bases). The CDR3 is 15 residues long. Between the trimmed V and J ends, which lost 2 bases and 6 bases, there was a span of 15 bases. Germline CDR1 SGHTA, CDR2 FQGTGA. This chain's CDR3 is CASSLSGGSGDTQYF. The CDR3, as DNA: TGTGCCAGCAGCTTATCAGGGGGAAGCGGGGATACGCAGTATTTT.

Written as DNA, the CDR3 is TGCGCCAGCAGCTTTGGTTGGACAGGGGCTAATGAAAAACTGTTTTTT. Protein: CASSFGWTGANEKLFF. The rearrangement uses TRBV5-1 and TRBJ1-4; 9 bases are shared with TRBD1. With V trimmed by 2 bases and J by 3 bases, 5 bases remained unmatched. Per germline, CDR1 SGHRS and CDR2 YFSETQ. The CDR3 extends over 16 amino acids. Full variable domain (remainder filled in from reference TRBV5-1 and TRBJ1-4): KAGVTQTPRYLIKTRGQQVTLSCSPISGHRSVSWYQQTPGQGLQFLFEYFSETQRNKGNFPGRFSGRQFSNSRSEMNVSTLELGDSALYLCASSFGWTGANEKLFFGSGTQLSVL.

This clone was observed once. The chain has TRBV27 and TRBJ1-2; 7 nucleotides align to TRBD1. Germline CDR1 and CDR2: MNHEY and SMNVEV (reference sequence). V gave up 2 bases and J gave up 7 bases; unmatched junction bases: 16. The CDR3 covers 17 residues. The CDR3 DNA sequence: TGTGCCAGCAGTTTACTCGGTATGGGACAGAGCGAATTTGGCTACACCTTC. Its translation: CASSLLGMGQSEFGYTF.

There are many counts of this clone. One end of the junction does not line up with germline, which may come from a read error. This chain connects TRBV2 to TRBJ1-2; 9 bases are shared with TRBD1. Germline V gives CDR1 SNHLY, CDR2 FYNNEI. CDR3 length: 12 residues. The CDR3 nucleotides are TGTGCCAGCAGTGGGGGGAATGACAGGGGGAACTTC. Amino acid sequence: CASSGGNDRGNF.

V and J are TRBV19 and TRBJ2-1, with a possible D match to TRBD1 (6 bases). The V gene's germline CDR1 is LNHDA and CDR2 SQIVND (reference sequence). The CDR3 is 14 residues long. V was clipped by 5 bases and J by 4 bases, with 12 bases between them. CDR3 residues: CASSVGTFYNEQFF. The DNA of the CDR3 is TGTGCCAGTAGTGTCGGGACATTTTACAATGAGCAGTTCTTC.

This chain links TRBV10-1 with TRBJ2-7; 7 bases line up with TRBD1. Germline V lookup: CDR1 WNHNN, CDR2 SYGVQD (reference sequence). After removal of 0 bases from V and 3 bases from J, the junction contained 5 bases not matched to a gene. The CDR3 has 15 residues. CDR3 residues: CASSESTGVRYEQYF. CDR3 nucleotide sequence: TGCGCCAGCAGTGAGTCAACAGGGGTCCGCTACGAGCAGTACTTC.

The chain joins TRBV27 to TRBJ2-7; tentative D call: TRBD2 (6 bases). Germline CDR1 and CDR2: MNHEY and SMNVEV (reference sequence). Trimming removed 5 bases from V and 6 bases from J, with 11 bases in between. This CDR3 is built from 12 residues. CDR3 DNA: TGTGCCAGCAGTAACGGGGGACCCGAGCAGTACTTC. Encoded protein: CASSNGGPEQYF.

The chain carries TRBV6-1 and TRBJ2-7, with 9 bases identical to TRBD1. Unmatched junction bases numbered 9, after V lost 3 bases and J lost 6 bases. Germline V gives CDR1 MNHNS, CDR2 SASEGT. This CDR3 region has 15 residues. CDR3 residues: CASSDEPGQGVEQYF. CDR3 in DNA: TGTGCCAGCAGTGACGAACCGGGACAGGGTGTCGAGCAGTACTTC.

This chain links TRBV5-6 with TRBJ1-1; possible D gene TRBD1, 5 bases. Germline V CDR1 and CDR2: SGHDT, YYEEEE. CDR3 length: 13 residues. Trimming removed 0 bases at V and 10 bases at J, with 13 bases between. This CDR3 reads CASSLGSGRRAFF. The DNA of the CDR3 is TGTGCCAGCAGCTTGGGATCAGGGAGGCGAGCTTTCTTT.

As regards this clone: The junction departs from the called germline gene at one end, perhaps through a read error. Different DNA sequences within this sample yield the same CDR3. The chain employs TRBV7-7 and TRBJ2-7; 7 nucleotides line up with TRBD1. Germline V gene sequence: CDR1 SSHAT, CDR2 FNYEAQ (reference sequence). The CDR3 covers 13 residues. CDR3: CASSFRQGDEQYF. DNA of the CDR3: TGTGCTAGCAGCTTTAGACAGGGCGACGAGCAGTACTTC.